A selection of T cell receptor beta chains follows, all from one sample in a study of blood T cells in healthy people across ages. Using its own MiXCR run on the 5' RACE reads, TCRdb lists one record per CDR3 protein. The sample yields roughly 830,000 distinct CDR3 sequences, 62% seen once. Sequenced material: blood. These receptors were collected from a man aged 30 to 45 in good health. CDR3s include the opening cysteine and the closing phenylalanine or tryptophan. D genes are given only for firm matches. Clone size is not always given. Where it is, it says once, few, many or a class for expanded clones.

v_gene: TRBV25-1; d_gene: TRBD1; j_gene: TRBJ2-1; abundance: NA; CDR3aa: CASSVTGANEQFF; CDR3nt: TGTGCCAGCAGTGTGACAGGGGCCAATGAGCAGTTCTTC
v_gene: TRBV6-1; d_gene: TRBD1; j_gene: TRBJ2-7; abundance: NA; CDR3aa: CASGEHIRIRDRGAYERYF; CDR3nt: TGTGCCAGCGGTGAACACATACGGATCCGGGACAGGGGGGCCTACGAGCGGTACTTC
v_gene: TRBV27; d_gene: TRBD2; j_gene: TRBJ2-3; abundance: NA; CDR3aa: CASSLKPRDYTDTQYF; CDR3nt: TGTGCCAGCAGTTTAAAACCCCGGGACTACACAGATACGCAGTATTTT
v_gene: TRBV4-3; d_gene: NA; j_gene: TRBJ2-5; abundance: NA; CDR3aa: CASSQGGMGRAETQYF; CDR3nt: TGCGCCAGCAGCCAAGGGGGAATGGGTCGGGCAGAGACCCAGTACTTC
v_gene: TRBV18; d_gene: TRBD2; j_gene: TRBJ2-1; abundance: few; CDR3aa: CAAAASGDYNEQFF; CDR3nt: TGTGCCGCCGCCGCTAGCGGGGACTACAATGAGCAGTTCTTC
v_gene: TRBV6-1; d_gene: TRBD2; j_gene: TRBJ2-1; abundance: NA; CDR3aa: CASRSRGVIGNEQFF; CDR3nt: TGTGCCAGCAGATCCCGGGGGGTTATCGGAAATGAGCAGTTCTTC
v_gene: TRBV10-3; d_gene: NA; j_gene: TRBJ2-3; abundance: once; CDR3aa: CAISDPRAPDTQYF; CDR3nt: TGTGCCATCAGTGACCCGAGGGCTCCGGATACGCAGTATTTT
v_gene: TRBV9; d_gene: NA; j_gene: TRBJ1-5; abundance: few; CDR3aa: CASSVGSDNQPQHF; CDR3nt: TGTGCCAGCAGCGTAGGGAGTGACAATCAGCCCCAGCATTTT
v_gene: TRBV2; d_gene: TRBD1; j_gene: TRBJ1-6; abundance: NA; CDR3aa: CASRAGTGVSPLHF; CDR3nt: TGTGCCAGCAGGGCCGGGACAGGGGTCTCACCCCTCCACTTT
v_gene: TRBV10-3; d_gene: TRBD2; j_gene: TRBJ2-7; abundance: NA; CDR3aa: CAISLSGTSGSYEQYF; CDR3nt: TGTGCCATCAGTTTATCTGGGACTAGCGGTTCCTACGAGCAGTACTTC